The 8 T cell receptor beta chains below come from one sample, sequenced in a study of naive and memory T cell subsets. An equimolar mix of two oligonucleotides served as the beta constant-region primer for TRBC1 and TRBC2. Via MiXCR, TCRdb re-called the UMI-ligation and nested PCR reads, giving one row per CDR3 protein. The table includes about 150,000 distinct CDR3 sequences, about 15% detected once. The source material was naive CD4+ T cells from blood. Every receptor here comes from a human donor in good health.

This clonotype was observed a few times. The chain joins TRBV5-6 to TRBJ1-2, with 7 bases matching TRBD1. CDR1 and CDR2 from the germline V gene are SGHDT and YYEEEE. This CDR3 comprises 14 residues. Losses at the gene ends were 4 bases for V and 7 bases for J; bases not matched to a gene: 10. This chain's CDR3 is CASSRRQGGVGYTF. The CDR3 DNA reads TGTGCCAGCAGCCGGCGACAGGGCGGGGTTGGCTACACCTTC.

This clonotype was found a few times. The rearrangement uses TRBV3-1 and TRBJ2-7, with TRBD2 identical over 7 bases. V shed 4 bases, J shed 2 bases, and the junction held 2 bases outside the gene matches. Germline values: CDR1 LGHDT, CDR2 YNNKEL (reference sequence). CDR3 length equals 13 residues. The chain's CDR3 is CASSRLAAYEQYF. CDR3 bases: TGTGCCAGCAGCCGACTAGCCGCCTACGAGCAGTACTTC.

This sequence joins TRBV6-5 and TRBJ1-1; 8 nucleotides line up with TRBD1. Germline CDR1 MNHEY, CDR2 SVGAGI. V lost 2 bases to trimming and J lost 8 bases; unmatched junction nucleotides: 10. The CDR3 extends over 15 amino acids. This chain's CDR3 is CASSYTPTGAREAFF. The CDR3 DNA sequence: TGTGCCAGCAGTTACACCCCGACAGGGGCAAGAGAAGCTTTCTTT.

The chain has TRBV5-8 and TRBJ2-7; 9 nucleotides line up with TRBD2. CDR3 length equals 15 residues. J was trimmed by 4 bases and V by 4 bases; bases with no gene match: 9. Looked up from germline, CDR1 is SGHTS and CDR2 is YDEGEE. CDR3 in amino acids: CASSRLAGVGYEQYF. CDR3 sequence (DNA): TGTGCCAGCAGCAGGTTAGCGGGGGTCGGATACGAGCAGTACTTC.

J is TRBJ1-5 and V is TRBV12-3 or TRBV12-4; tentatively, D is TRBD1 (6 bases). The CDR3 covers 15 residues. Trimming removed 6 bases from V and 0 bases from J, with 12 bases in between. CDR3 sequence: CASSWTDYSNQPQHF. The CDR3 DNA follows: TGTGCCAGCAGCTGGACAGATTATAGCAATCAGCCCCAGCATTTT.

The rearrangement joins TRBV12-3 or TRBV12-4 to TRBJ2-2; D gene ambiguous. V shed 5 bases and J shed 4 bases, with 14 bases lying between them. The CDR3 contains 15 residues. DNA of the CDR3: TGTGCCAGCAGTCCCCAGGTGGGGTTCACCGGGGAGCTGTTTTTT. Translation: CASSPQVGFTGELFF.

V usage is TRBV7-7 and J usage is TRBJ2-1; TRBD1 agrees at 8 bases. The CDR3 length is 13 residues. Per the germline V gene, CDR1 is SSHAT and CDR2 is FNYEAQ (reference sequence). J was trimmed by 7 bases and V by 5 bases; bases with no gene match: 4. CDR3 nucleotide sequence: TGTGCCAGCAGCCGCGACAGGGGTAATGAGCAGTTCTTC. Its protein product is CASSRDRGNEQFF.

Only a few counts were recorded for this clonotype. This chain connects TRBV6-2 or TRBV6-3 to TRBJ2-2; TRBD1 is a possible D gene (5 bases). This CDR3 has 15 amino acids. CDR1 MNHEY and CDR2 SVGEGT come from the germline V gene. V lost 6 bases and J 0 bases, leaving 11 bases between the germline ends. The CDR3 here is CASSWGEANTGELFF. The CDR3, as DNA: TGTGCCAGCAGCTGGGGCGAGGCGAACACCGGGGAGCTGTTTTTT.